This paragraph reports one T cell receptor (beta chain). Its matching antigen is unknown. These data originate in a study of T cell repertoires in ileal Crohn's disease. The overall study: At surgery, under 40% of patients smoked, with median disease duration approximately 7.3 years. Whole-study findings and limits: Endoscopic recurrence occurred in every patient whose clonality exceeded 26.8%.

Generated by immunoSEQ multiplex PCR, the TCRdb table keeps only in-frame clones and is missing some. The sample carries about 14,000 clones, around four fifths recorded once. The germline V gene has CDR1 SGHTA and CDR2 FQGNSA. The CDR3 spans 14 residues. The V segment lost 7 bases and the J segment 6 bases; nucleotides outside the gene matches: 11. The sequence derives from an adult with Crohn's disease. The chain carries TRBV7-2 and TRBJ1-1; 7 bases fit TRBD1. Sequencing was performed on ileal tissue. In DNA, the CDR3 is TGTGCCAGCACCACACTAACAGGGGCTTCTGAAGCTTTCTTT. It codes for CASTTLTGASEAFF. Looking up the rest from reference TRBV7-2 and TRBJ1-1 gives the full variable domain: GAGVSQSPSNKVTEKGKDVELRCDPISGHTALYWYRQSLGQGLEFLIYFQGNSAPDKSGLPSDRFSAERTGGSVSTLTIQRTQQEDSAVYLCASTTLTGASEAFFGQGTRLTVV.